This entry lists 19 T cell receptor beta chains sequenced from one sample in a study of blood T cell repertoires in COVID-19. Sequenced by immunoSEQ multiplex PCR; TCRdb stores in-frame clones only, minus some. This sample yields some 170,000 clones, of which around 79% are seen a single time; roughly 28% belongs to the top ten. The specimen sequenced was peripheral blood. All receptors derive from a woman in her seventies with acute or convalescent COVID-19.

The chain combines TRBV7-3 with TRBJ2-6; TRBD1 might be the D (5 bases). The V and J ends lost 2 bases and 0 bases respectively, with 17 bases between them. CDR1 is SGHTA and CDR2 is FQGTGA in the germline V gene. The CDR3 has 19 amino acids. Here the CDR3 DNA reads TGTGCCAGCAGCTTAGCTACGACAGCCATATACTCTGGGGCCAACGTCCTGACTTTC. Translated, it gives CASSLATTAIYSGANVLTF. Supplemented by reference TRBV7-3 and TRBJ2-6, the full variable domain reads GAGVSQTPSNKVTEKGKYVELRCDPISGHTALYWYRQSLGQGPEFLIYFQGTGAADDSGLPNDRFFAVRPEGSVSTLKIQRTERGDSAVYLCASSLATTAIYSGANVLTFGAGSRLTVL.

J is TRBJ1-2 and V is TRBV5-1; D gene unclear. The CDR3 runs to 14 residues. Germline assignment: CDR1 SGHRS and CDR2 YFSETQ. Trimming shortened V by 5 bases and J by 1 base, and 12 bases separated the two germline ends. The CDR3 DNA sequence: TGCGCCAGCAGTTCGTCGGGGATTAACTATGGCTACACCTTC. Translating gives CASSSSGINYGYTF.

The rearrangement joins TRBV10-2 to TRBJ1-2; TRBD1 matches at 10 bases. The CDR3 is made up of 14 amino acids. Germline CDR1 WSHSY, CDR2 SAAADI. V shed 3 bases, J shed 6 bases, and the junction held 4 bases outside the gene matches. DNA of the CDR3: TGCGCCAGCAGTGAACAGGGACAGGGGAATGGCTACACCTTC. Protein sequence: CASSEQGQGNGYTF.

The rearrangement uses TRBV10-2 and TRBJ1-4; D not resolved. V was pared by 4 bases and J by 0 bases, with 9 bases between. CDR3 length: 15 amino acids. In germline, CDR1 is WSHSY, CDR2 SAAADI. CDR3 in amino acids: CASSGYGSTNEKLFF. The CDR3 DNA reads as TGCGCCAGCAGTGGGTACGGTTCAACTAATGAAAAACTGTTTTTT.

V usage is TRBV20-1 and J usage is TRBJ2-7, with D possibly being TRBD1 (5 bases). Germline loops: CDR1 DFQATT, CDR2 SNEGSKA (reference sequence). Trimming stripped 3 bases from V and 2 bases from J, with 14 bases between. The CDR3 runs 14 residues. CDR3 sequence (DNA): TGCAGTGCTAGTGGTCAGGGTTTTACCTACGAGCAGTACTTC. Residues: CSASGQGFTYEQYF.

The gene calls are TRBV11-2 and TRBJ2-3; 14 bases align to TRBD2. This CDR3 has 17 residues. Germline-derived CDR1 and CDR2 are SGHAT and FQNNGV. The trim removed 5 bases at V and 4 bases at J, leaving 8 bases unmatched. The CDR3 here is CASSSGGLAGGADTQYF. CDR3 DNA: TGTGCCAGCAGCAGTGGTGGACTAGCGGGAGGTGCAGATACGCAGTATTTT.

The chain employs TRBV6-1 and TRBJ2-2; 8 bases agree with TRBD1. The CDR3 contains 16 residues. V shed 1 base, J shed 5 bases, and the junction held 6 bases outside the gene matches. CDR1 and CDR2 (germline): MNHNS, SASEGT. The CDR3 nucleotides are TGTGCCAGCAGTGAAGGAAACAGGGGGTGGACCGGGGAGCTGTTTTTT. This sequence encodes CASSEGNRGWTGELFF.

This chain links TRBV10-3 with TRBJ2-5; possible D gene TRBD1, 6 bases. This CDR3 has 15 residues. The V gene's germline CDR1 is ENHRY and CDR2 SYGVKD. Trimming cost V 0 bases and J 4 bases, with 12 bases left between them. Here the CDR3 DNA reads TGTGCCATCAGTGAGTCAGGGGGAATCGGAGAGACCCAGTACTTC. This encodes CAISESGGIGETQYF.

The chain combines TRBV5-1 with TRBJ1-2; the match to TRBD1 covers 9 bases. The CDR3 extends over 15 amino acids. Trimming at V came to 0 bases and at J to 8 bases, leaving 8 bases not matched to a gene. CDR1 and CDR2 from the germline V gene are SGHRS and YFSETQ. CDR3 DNA sequence: TGCGCCAGCAGCTTGGGACCTAGGACAGGGGAAGGCTACACCTTC. Translation: CASSLGPRTGEGYTF.

The chain has TRBV7-6 and TRBJ2-1; TRBD2 agrees at 7 bases. Germline V gene sequence: CDR1 SGHVS, CDR2 FNYEAQ. J lost 2 bases, V lost 3 bases, and 10 bases had no gene match. This CDR3 contains 17 residues. The CDR3 region has the DNA TGTGCCAGCAGCTTTTCGCTGCGGGAGTCGGCCTACAATGAGCAGTTCTTC. Its protein is CASSFSLRESAYNEQFF.

The V and J genes are TRBV11-2 and TRBJ2-3, with D possibly matching TRBD1 (6 bases). Germline CDR1 reads SGHAT; CDR2 reads FQNNGV. The length of the CDR3 is 15 residues. V was shortened by 5 bases and J by 5 bases, with 17 bases between the two germline ends. The chain's CDR3 is CASSPIGGEEDTQYF. CDR3 coding DNA: TGTGCCAGCAGCCCGATAGGGGGTGAAGAAGATACGCAGTATTTT.

The rearrangement joins TRBV30 to TRBJ1-1; perhaps TRBD1 as D (5 bases). This CDR3 is built from 13 residues. Germline V lookup: CDR1 GTSNPN, CDR2 SVGIG (reference sequence). V shed 0 bases and J shed 5 bases, with 10 bases lying between them. CDR3 amino acids: CAWSVGAATEAFF. The CDR3 DNA reads TGTGCCTGGAGTGTAGGGGCAGCTACTGAAGCTTTCTTT.

This chain joins TRBV3-1 (or the pseudogene TRBV3-2) and TRBJ1-2; D may be TRBD1 (6 bases). This CDR3 is 16 amino acids long. Germline values: CDR1 LGHDT, CDR2 YNNKEL (reference sequence). The V end lost 0 bases, the J end lost 2 bases, and 13 bases lay between the germline ends. The CDR3 bases are TGTGCCAGCAGCCAAGATCAGACAGGCGGGAACTATGGCTACACCTTC. Protein product: CASSQDQTGGNYGYTF.

The chain couples TRBV14 to TRBJ2-7; TRBD1 aligns across 10 bases. The trim removed 4 bases at V and 3 bases at J, leaving 6 bases unmatched. CDR3 length: 15 residues. The germline V gene has CDR1 SGHDN and CDR2 FVKESK. The CDR3 region is CASSLQRTGGYEQYF. Here the CDR3 DNA reads TGTGCCAGCAGCCTTCAAAGGACAGGGGGCTACGAGCAGTACTTC. Drawing the rest from reference TRBV14 and TRBJ2-7, the complete variable domain is EAGVTQFPSHSVIEKGQTVTLRCDPISGHDNLYWYRRVMGKEIKFLLHFVKESKQDESGMPNNRFLAERTGGTYSTLKVQPAELEDSGVYFCASSLQRTGGYEQYFGPGTRLTVT.

V is TRBV4-2 and J is TRBJ2-5; D remains ambiguous. Germline CDR1 LGHNA, CDR2 YNFKEQ. This CDR3 comprises 14 residues. V lost 0 bases to trimming and J lost 7 bases, with 12 bases between them. CDR3: CASSQDIRVGTQYF. CDR3 coding DNA: TGTGCCAGCAGCCAAGACATCCGGGTTGGGACCCAGTACTTC.

The chain combines TRBV3-1 (or the pseudogene TRBV3-2) with TRBJ2-7, with D uncertain. Germline lookup yields CDR1 LGHDT and CDR2 YNNKEL (reference sequence). V was trimmed by 0 bases and J by 7 bases, leaving 10 bases between them. The CDR3 has 13 amino acids. DNA for the CDR3: TGTGCCAGCAGCCAAGATTGGCCCCCGGAGCAGTACTTC. Its protein is CASSQDWPPEQYF.

This chain connects TRBV6-6 to TRBJ1-1, with D possibly TRBD1 on 5 matching bases. The CDR3 contains 13 residues. CDR1 MNHNY and CDR2 SVGAGI come from the germline V gene (reference sequence). Trimming took 2 bases from V and 6 from J, leaving 10 bases between them. The CDR3 loop reads CASSYQGRSEAFF. The DNA for the CDR3 is TGTGCCAGCAGTTACCAGGGTAGATCTGAAGCTTTCTTT.

The chain carries TRBV2 and TRBJ1-2; D is perhaps TRBD1 (5 bases). Looked up from germline, CDR1 is SNHLY and CDR2 is FYNNEI. Trimming removed 7 bases from V and 3 bases from J, with 9 bases in between. The length of the CDR3 is 12 residues. Written as DNA, the CDR3 is TGTGCCAGCACGGGGGAGCACTATGGCTACACCTTC. This gives the protein CASTGEHYGYTF.

This chain connects TRBV11-3 to TRBJ2-2; maybe TRBD2 (6 bases). This CDR3 contains 14 residues. CDR1 and CDR2 (germline): SGHNT, YENEEA. V was clipped by 2 bases and J by 7 bases, with 11 bases between them. The CDR3 DNA reads as TGTGCCAGCAGCTTATATCCGACTAGCGGGGAGCTGTTTTTT. It codes for CASSLYPTSGELFF.